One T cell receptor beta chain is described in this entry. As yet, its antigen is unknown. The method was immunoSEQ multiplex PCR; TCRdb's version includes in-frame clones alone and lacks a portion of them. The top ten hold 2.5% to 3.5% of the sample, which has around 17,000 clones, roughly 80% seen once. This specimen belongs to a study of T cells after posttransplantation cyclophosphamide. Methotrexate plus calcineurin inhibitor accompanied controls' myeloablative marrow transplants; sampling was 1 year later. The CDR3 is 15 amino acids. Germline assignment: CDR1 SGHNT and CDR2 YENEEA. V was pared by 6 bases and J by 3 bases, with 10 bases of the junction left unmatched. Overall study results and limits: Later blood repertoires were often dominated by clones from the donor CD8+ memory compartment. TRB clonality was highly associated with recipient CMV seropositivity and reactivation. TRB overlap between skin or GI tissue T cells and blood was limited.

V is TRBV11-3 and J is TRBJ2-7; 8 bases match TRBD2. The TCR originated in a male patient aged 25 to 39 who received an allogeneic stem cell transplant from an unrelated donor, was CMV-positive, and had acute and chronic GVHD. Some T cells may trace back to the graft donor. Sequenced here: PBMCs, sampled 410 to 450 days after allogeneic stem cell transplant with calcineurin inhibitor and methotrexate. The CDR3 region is CASRIPGGADYEQYF. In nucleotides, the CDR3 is TGTGCCAGCAGGATCCCGGGGGGGGCGGACTACGAGCAGTACTTC.